This T cell receptor beta chain was found in a study of blood T cell repertoires in COVID-19. Here immunoSEQ multiplex PCR was the method, and the copy in TCRdb shows in-frame clones only, minus some. The data show about 160,000 clones, roughly 80% seen once. Germline lookup yields CDR1 MGHRA and CDR2 YSYEKL. V was pared by 5 bases and J by 7 bases, with 12 bases between. The CDR3 totals 12 residues. This receptor was obtained from a woman aged 60-75 years who had recovered from COVID-19. This chain joins TRBV4-1 and TRBJ2-7; D unclear. Sequencing used PBMCs or T cells enriched from blood (not recorded which). The CDR3 is CASSATFYEQYF. CDR3 sequence (DNA): TGCGCCAGCAGCGCCACGTTCTATGAGCAGTACTTC.